The subject of this entry is one TCR beta chain. The germline V and J ends were trimmed by 5 bases and 6 bases, with 9 bases remaining between them. Germline V gene sequence: CDR1 KGHDR, CDR2 SFDVKD. This CDR3 region has 13 residues. In the original processing: Reference gene primer amplification yielded estimated nucleated cell counts. Only in-frame clones appear in the TCRdb table, and some are missing; sequencing was by immunoSEQ multiplex PCR. Clonal size and the V and J genes are those of that table, whereas D and trimming came from the DNA. Among tens of thousands of clones listed, around nine tenths were seen once. The source of the sample is a study of blood T cell repertoires in COVID-19.

This clonotype was sampled from a human donor in a cohort sampled during active COVID-19. The donor label of this sample is uncertain. The V gene is TRBV24-1, the J gene TRBJ2-2; TRBD1 might be the D (5 bases). Sequencing was performed on peripheral blood. The CDR3 here is CATSAQTAGELFF. The DNA for the CDR3 is TGTGCCACCAGTGCCCAGACAGCCGGGGAGCTGTTTTTT.